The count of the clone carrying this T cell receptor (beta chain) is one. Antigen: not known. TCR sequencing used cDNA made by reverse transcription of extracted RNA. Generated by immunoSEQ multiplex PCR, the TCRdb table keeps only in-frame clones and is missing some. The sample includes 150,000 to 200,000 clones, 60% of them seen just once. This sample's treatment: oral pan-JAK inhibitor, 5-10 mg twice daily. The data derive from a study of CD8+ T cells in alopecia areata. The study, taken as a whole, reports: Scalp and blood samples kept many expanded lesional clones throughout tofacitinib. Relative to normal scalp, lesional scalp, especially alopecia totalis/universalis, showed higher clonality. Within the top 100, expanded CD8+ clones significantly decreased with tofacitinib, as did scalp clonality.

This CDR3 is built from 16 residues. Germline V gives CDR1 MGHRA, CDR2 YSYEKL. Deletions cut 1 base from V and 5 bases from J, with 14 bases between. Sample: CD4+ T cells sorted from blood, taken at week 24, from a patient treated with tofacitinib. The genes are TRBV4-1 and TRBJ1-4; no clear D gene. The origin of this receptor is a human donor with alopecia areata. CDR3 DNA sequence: TGCGCCAGCAGCCAAGGGCGCGGATCCATCAATGAAAAACTGTTTTTT. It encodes CASSQGRGSINEKLFF.